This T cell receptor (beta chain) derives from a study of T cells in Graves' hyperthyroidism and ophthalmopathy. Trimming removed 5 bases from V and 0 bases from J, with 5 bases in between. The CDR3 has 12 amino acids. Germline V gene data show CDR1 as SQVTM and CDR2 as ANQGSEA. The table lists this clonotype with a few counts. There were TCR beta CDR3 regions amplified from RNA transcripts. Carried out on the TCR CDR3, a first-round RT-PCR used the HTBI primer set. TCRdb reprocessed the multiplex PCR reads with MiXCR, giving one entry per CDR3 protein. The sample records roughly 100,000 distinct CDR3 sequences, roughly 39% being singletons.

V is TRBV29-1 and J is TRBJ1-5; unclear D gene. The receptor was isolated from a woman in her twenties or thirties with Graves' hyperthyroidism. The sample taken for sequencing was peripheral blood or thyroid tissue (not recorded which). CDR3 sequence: CSVSGSNQPQHF. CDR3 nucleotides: TGCAGCGTTAGTGGTAGCAATCAGCCCCAGCATTTT.